This T cell receptor beta chain was profiled in a study of cytotoxic CD8 clonotypes in ibrutinib-treated CLL. Study-level background: The cohort had some 10 relapsed/refractory and approximately 15 treatment-naive patients, 17 IGHV unmutated. There were, on average, about 250,000 productive templates and some 90,000 productive rearrangements per sample. Points from the study as a whole: Clonality went higher at ibrutinib response and then dropped back toward baseline at progression.

The sample holds one count of this clone. The antigen remains unidentified. V shed 6 bases, J shed 7 bases, and the junction held 7 bases outside the gene matches. This CDR3 spans 15 amino acids. Germline CDR1 and CDR2: LNHDA and SQIVND (reference sequence). Clones were read by immunoSEQ multiplex PCR, and TCRdb kept only the in-frame ones, dropping some. The table records just over 65,000 clones, about 64% of them present only once. The origin of this receptor is a human donor with chronic lymphocytic leukemia. The rearrangement joins TRBV19 to TRBJ2-5; 14 nucleotides align to TRBD2. The material sequenced was PBMCs, taken after 12 months of ibrutinib treatment. The CDR3 nucleotides read TGTGCCAGTAGCTCTGGGACTAGCGGGGGTACGACCCAGTACTTC. Protein: CASSSGTSGGTTQYF.